The 24 T cell receptor beta chains presented below share a single source sample, sequenced in a study of T cell responses to AZD1222 COVID-19 vaccine. The data were produced by immunoSEQ multiplex PCR, yet TCRdb's version contains in-frame clones alone and is incomplete. Altogether tens of thousands of clones are present, 80% to 90% being singletons, with the ten largest covering 6.3%. The sample consisted of peripheral blood, taken on day 0 of AZD1222 vaccination. The receptor set was obtained from an adult in good health.

CDR3 residues: CATSRDTQRAGDFYGYTF. Here the CDR3 DNA reads TGTGCCACCAGCAGAGATACCCAGCGGGCAGGGGATTTCTATGGCTACACCTTC. The chain uses TRBV15 and TRBJ1-2; a weak D match, TRBD1 (6 bases). V gave up 0 bases and J gave up 4 bases, with 21 bases separating them. Germline values: CDR1 LNHNV, CDR2 YYDKDF (reference sequence). The CDR3 loop spans 18 amino acids.

The gene calls are TRBV12-3 or TRBV12-4 and TRBJ2-2, with D uncertain. V lost 3 bases to trimming and J lost 7 bases, with 6 bases between them. The CDR3 runs to 12 residues. CDR3 sequence: CASSLLGGELFF. CDR3 DNA: TGTGCCAGCAGTTTGTTGGGCGGGGAGCTGTTTTTT.

The chain couples TRBV29-1 to TRBJ2-2; the match to TRBD1 covers 8 bases. J lost 7 bases, V lost 6 bases, and 4 bases had no gene match. Germline CDR1 SQVTM, CDR2 ANQGSEA. This CDR3 has 12 amino acids. CDR3 loop: CSVRQGYGELFF. As DNA, the CDR3 is TGCAGCGTCCGACAGGGGTACGGGGAGCTGTTTTTT.

This clone showed up just a few times. This sequence joins TRBV5-1 and TRBJ1-2; TRBD1 is a possible D gene (5 bases). V lost 3 bases, J lost 8 bases, and 20 bases lay in between. Germline V gene sequence: CDR1 SGHRS, CDR2 YFSETQ. The CDR3 extends over 15 amino acids. The CDR3, as DNA: TGCGCCAGCAGCTCAGGGCACACCCGACTCGTCGGCTACACCTTC. This encodes CASSSGHTRLVGYTF.

The CDR3 coding sequence is TGTGCCAGCAGTTACTCGATTCCGGGACAGGGCTACGAGCAGTACTTC. It translates to CASSYSIPGQGYEQYF. The rearrangement links TRBV6-5 to TRBJ2-7; 9 positions match TRBD1. Germline assignment: CDR1 MNHEY and CDR2 SVGAGI. This CDR3 is built from 16 residues. The trim removed 0 bases at V and 3 bases at J, leaving 6 bases unmatched.

V gene TRBV11-2 combines with J gene TRBJ2-7; D possibly corresponds to TRBD2 (5 bases). This CDR3 comprises 14 residues. Per germline, CDR1 SGHAT and CDR2 FQNNGV. V shed 5 bases and J shed 0 bases, with 11 bases lying between them. The CDR3: CASSPKRPSYEQYF. The CDR3 nucleotides read TGTGCCAGCAGCCCTAAGCGGCCCTCCTACGAGCAGTACTTC.

The V gene is TRBV5-1, the J gene TRBJ2-3, with D possibly matching TRBD1 (6 bases). The V gene's germline CDR1 is SGHRS and CDR2 YFSETQ. This CDR3 region has 16 residues. Trimming removed 3 bases from V and 3 bases from J, with 17 bases in between. The CDR3: CASSSEPYRATDTQYF. In nucleotides, the CDR3 is TGCGCCAGCAGCTCCGAGCCTTACAGGGCTACAGATACGCAGTATTTT.

The chain joins TRBV20-1 to TRBJ2-7; D is perhaps TRBD1 (5 bases). There are 13 residues in the CDR3. Trimming pared 3 bases from V and 7 bases from J, leaving 16 bases between. Germline assignment: CDR1 DFQATT and CDR2 SNEGSKA (reference sequence). The CDR3 DNA reads TGCAGTGCTAGTGGTCAGGGTTTGAGAGAGCAGTACTTC. The encoded protein is CSASGQGLREQYF.

The CDR3 loop reads CASSSRINEKLFF. CDR3 in DNA: TGTGCCAGCAGTTCCCGGATTAATGAAAAACTGTTTTTT. The J gene is TRBJ1-4, the V gene TRBV12-3 or TRBV12-4; no definite D call. V lost 4 bases, J lost 4 bases, and 7 bases lay in between. The CDR3 sequence is 13 residues long.

V gene TRBV3-1 (or the pseudogene TRBV3-2) combines with J gene TRBJ2-5; D gene ambiguous. Germline CDR1 is LGHDT and CDR2 is YNNKEL (reference sequence). The CDR3 runs to 13 residues. V was cut by 0 bases and J by 4 bases, with 6 bases left in between. The CDR3 sequence: CASSQDSAETQYF. In DNA form, the CDR3 reads TGTGCCAGCAGCCAAGATTCAGCAGAGACCCAGTACTTC.

The chain combines TRBV30 with TRBJ2-5, with D possibly TRBD2 on 5 matching bases. This CDR3 is 13 amino acids long. CDR1 is GTSNPN, CDR2 SVGIG, per germline (reference sequence). V was trimmed by 6 bases and J by 5 bases, leaving 16 bases between them. The CDR3 loop is CACNHGSGETQYF. The CDR3 bases are TGTGCCTGCAATCACGGGTCGGGGGAGACCCAGTACTTC. Filled out from reference TRBV30 and TRBJ2-5, the complete variable domain reads SQTIHQWPATLVQPVGSPLSLECTVEGTSNPNLYWYRQAAGRGLQLLFYSVGIGQISSEVPQNLSASRPQDRQFILSSKKLLLSDSGFYLCACNHGSGETQYFGPGTRLLVL.

The chain has TRBV6-2 or TRBV6-3 and TRBJ2-3, with a tentative D call TRBD2 (6 bases). The CDR3 runs 20 residues. V lost 0 bases and J lost 0, with 22 bases in between. Germline loops: CDR1 MNHEY, CDR2 SVGEGT. DNA of the CDR3: TGTGCCAGCAGTTACTCGAGGATAGACGCGGGGCCTATTAGCACAGATACGCAGTATTTT. Protein sequence: CASSYSRIDAGPISTDTQYF.

This chain links TRBV24-1 with TRBJ1-1; 11 bases match TRBD1. CDR1 KGHDR and CDR2 SFDVKD come from the germline V gene. The V gene end was trimmed by 4 bases and the J gene end by 11 bases; junction bases not matched to a gene: 5. The CDR3 covers 13 residues. The CDR3 loop is CATSDPGQGAAFF. The CDR3 coding sequence is TGTGCCACCAGTGACCCCGGACAGGGGGCGGCTTTCTTT.

In its sample, this clone was seen once. This chain uses TRBV11-3 with TRBJ2-1; a weak D match, TRBD2 (6 bases). This CDR3 comprises 15 residues. V shed 6 bases and J shed 2 bases, with 14 bases lying between them. CDR1 is SGHNT and CDR2 is YENEEA in the germline V gene. CDR3 region: CASSLRGTPYNEQFF. For the CDR3, the DNA is TGTGCCAGCAGTCTTCGGGGGACCCCCTACAATGAGCAGTTCTTC.

The chain employs TRBV7-2 and TRBJ2-1; tentatively, D is TRBD1 (5 bases). Germline CDR1 SGHTA, CDR2 FQGNSA. Trimming left V 0 bases short and J 13 bases short, with 13 bases between. This CDR3 spans 13 amino acids. In DNA, the CDR3 is TGTGCCAGCAGCTTAGCGGGGCTTGGTGACCAGTTCTTC. It yields the protein CASSLAGLGDQFF.

V is TRBV7-6 and J is TRBJ2-1; a possible D gene is TRBD1 (6 bases). The germline V gene encodes CDR1 SGHVS and CDR2 FNYEAQ. The CDR3 runs 14 residues. V lost 1 base and J 5 bases, leaving 9 bases between the germline ends. CDR3 nucleotide sequence: TGTGCCAGCAGCTTAGAGGGACACAACAATGAGCAGTTCTTC. Translating gives CASSLEGHNNEQFF. Full variable domain (outside the CDR3, taken from reference TRBV7-6 and TRBJ2-1): GAGVSQSPRYKVTKRGQDVALRCDPISGHVSLYWYRQALGQGPEFLTYFNYEAQQDKSGLPNDRFSAERPEGSISTLTIQRTEQRDSAMYRCASSLEGHNNEQFFGPGTRLTVL.

The V call is TRBV10-3, the J call TRBJ2-3, with a possible D match to TRBD1 (5 bases). The CDR3 has 12 residues. Trimming pared 10 bases from V and 3 bases from J, leaving 11 bases between. The germline V gene encodes CDR1 ENHRY and CDR2 SYGVKD. CDR3 bases: TGTGCCACCAGGGCGGAGACAGATACGCAGTATTTT. The encoded protein is CATRAETDTQYF.

The chain couples TRBV7-9 to TRBJ1-5, with D unclear. The CDR3 totals 14 residues. Germline CDR1 and CDR2: SEHNR and FQNEAQ (reference sequence). V was cut by 1 base and J by 3 bases, with 7 bases left in between. The CDR3: CASSLGQINQPQHF. CDR3 bases: TGTGCCAGCAGCTTAGGGCAGATCAATCAGCCCCAGCATTTT.

This clone was seen a handful of times. The gene calls are TRBV5-1 and TRBJ1-1, with 7 bases fitting TRBD1. CDR1 is SGHRS and CDR2 is YFSETQ in the germline V gene. There are 15 residues in the CDR3. V trimming: 3 bases; J trimming: 1 base; junction bases outside the gene matches: 6. The CDR3 bases are TGCGCCAGCAGCTCGCGGGGACAGCAGAACACTGAAGCTTTCTTT. Its translation is CASSSRGQQNTEAFF.

The chain joins TRBV19 to TRBJ2-7; 7 bases match TRBD1. In germline, CDR1 is LNHDA, CDR2 SQIVND (reference sequence). The length of the CDR3 is 13 residues. V shed 5 bases, J shed 2 bases, and the junction held 3 bases outside the gene matches. In nucleotides, the CDR3 is TGTGCCAGTAGTTTTACAGGGGCCTACGAGCAGTACTTC. Residues: CASSFTGAYEQYF.

In its sample, this clone was seen many times. The chain has TRBV7-9 and TRBJ1-3; D is unresolved. V lost 1 base and J 0 bases, leaving 4 bases between the germline ends. CDR1 is SEHNR and CDR2 is FQNEAQ in the germline V gene (reference sequence). CDR3 length equals 14 residues. The CDR3 DNA is TGTGCCAGCAGCTTAGGCCTCTCTGGAAACACCATATATTTT. It translates to CASSLGLSGNTIYF. The full variable domain, its missing parts supplied by reference TRBV7-9 and TRBJ1-3, is DTGVSQNPRHKITKRGQNVTFRCDPISEHNRLYWYRQTLGQGPEFLTYFQNEAQLEKSRLLSDRFSAERPKGSFSTLEIQRTEQGDSAMYLCASSLGLSGNTIYFGEGSWLTVV.

This rearrangement joins TRBV11-1 to TRBJ2-1, with 11 bases identical to TRBD2. Germline-derived CDR1 and CDR2 are SGHAT and FQDESV (reference sequence). V shed 8 bases and J 3 bases; nucleotides not matched to a gene: 3. The CDR3 totals 14 residues. The CDR3 nucleotides read TGTGCCAGCCACGGACTAGCGGGCTACAATGAGCAGTTCTTC. This gives the protein CASHGLAGYNEQFF.

This clone was recorded only once. CDR3 loop: CASSQRSGNKETQYF. CDR3 coding DNA: TGTGCCAGCAGCCAGAGAAGCGGGAATAAAGAGACCCAGTACTTC. The V and J genes are TRBV7-2 and TRBJ2-5, with TRBD2 identical over 7 bases. The CDR3 covers 15 residues. Trimming at V came to 5 bases and at J to 3 bases, leaving 9 bases not matched to a gene. In germline, CDR1 is SGHTA, CDR2 FQGNSA.

The chain recombines TRBV7-2 with TRBJ2-2, with TRBD2 matching 15 bases. The CDR3 totals 18 residues. V shed 0 bases and J 4 bases; nucleotides not matched to a gene: 3. Germline assignment: CDR1 SGHTA and CDR2 FQGNSA. The CDR3 spells CASSLAGLAGGITGELFF. The DNA for the CDR3 is TGTGCCAGCAGCTTAGCGGGACTAGCGGGGGGAATCACCGGGGAGCTGTTTTTT.